The sequence of this TCR beta chain was determined in a study of human T cells and chemical hapten exposure. CDR1 LNHNV and CDR2 YYDKDF come from the germline V gene (reference sequence). V was pared by 1 base and J by 8 bases, with 6 bases of the junction left unmatched. This CDR3 has 15 residues. TCRdb fed the RACE reads into MiXCR, producing one record per CDR3 protein. The sample lists under 100,000 distinct CDR3 sequences; roughly a tenth were seen once. As to time point: patch test 2, 6 weeks after DPC sensitization. Treatment here: therapeutic diphenylcyclopropenone sensitization with weekly scalp DPC. Patients had alopecia, were aged 18 to 70, and were not pregnant.

The chain uses TRBV15 and TRBJ1-3; 9 bases align to TRBD1. The TCR sequence derives from a woman aged 25 to 39 with alopecia areata. Some clones in this sample may be carry-over from other donors' samples. The sequencing used whole blood, collected in connection with sensitization to the hapten diphenylcyclopropenone (DPC). Written as DNA, the CDR3 is TGTGCCACCAGCAGAGGACAGGGGGTTTTGGACACCATATATTTT. Translated, it gives CATSRGQGVLDTIYF.